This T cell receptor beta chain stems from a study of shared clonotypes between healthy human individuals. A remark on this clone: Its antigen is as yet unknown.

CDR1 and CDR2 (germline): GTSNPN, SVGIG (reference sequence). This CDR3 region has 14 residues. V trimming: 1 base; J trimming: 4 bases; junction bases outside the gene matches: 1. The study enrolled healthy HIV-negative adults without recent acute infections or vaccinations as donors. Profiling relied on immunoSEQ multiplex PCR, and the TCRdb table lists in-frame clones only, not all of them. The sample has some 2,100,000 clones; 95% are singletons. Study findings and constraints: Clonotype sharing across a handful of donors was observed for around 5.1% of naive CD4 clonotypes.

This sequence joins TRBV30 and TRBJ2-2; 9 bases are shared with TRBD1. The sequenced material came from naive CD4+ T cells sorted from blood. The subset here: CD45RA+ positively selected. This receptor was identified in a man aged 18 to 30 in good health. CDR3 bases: TGTGCCTGGAGTGGGGACAGGGCCACCGGGGAGCTGTTTTTT. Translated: CAWSGDRATGELFF.